This entry lists 19 T cell receptor beta chains sequenced from one sample in a study of blood T cell repertoires in COVID-19. Profiled with immunoSEQ multiplex PCR; TCRdb holds only in-frame clones, not every one. The sample consists of 55,000 to 95,000 clones, 81% of them appearing once. Input material: peripheral blood. These receptors were obtained from a woman between 70 and 85 years old with acute or convalescent COVID-19.

This sequence joins TRBV2 and TRBJ2-5; D perhaps matches TRBD1 (6 bases). Germline V gene lookup returns CDR1 SNHLY and CDR2 FYNNEI. Trimming pared 6 bases from V and 4 bases from J, leaving 9 bases between. This CDR3 is 12 amino acids long. CDR3 sequence: CASSRGVETQYF. The CDR3, as DNA: TGTGCCAGCAGCAGGGGCGTAGAGACCCAGTACTTC.

This chain uses TRBV7-6 with TRBJ2-1, with D perhaps matching TRBD2 (6 bases). CDR1 and CDR2 from the germline V gene are SGHVS and FNYEAQ. V was trimmed by 5 bases and J by 3 bases, leaving 17 bases between them. The CDR3 runs 16 residues. This CDR3 reads CASSRQTGVGYNEQFF. CDR3 sequence (DNA): TGTGCCAGCAGCCGCCAGACGGGAGTAGGCTACAATGAGCAGTTCTTC.

The genes are TRBV9 and TRBJ2-7; maybe TRBD2 (5 bases). Germline CDR1 SGDLS, CDR2 YYNGEE. V lost 0 bases, J lost 3 bases, and 10 bases lay in between. The CDR3 has 14 residues. CDR3 sequence reads: CASSVAFRDYEQYF. CDR3 bases: TGTGCCAGCAGCGTAGCTTTCCGGGACTACGAGCAGTACTTC.

In this sample, this clone turned up once. This chain joins TRBV9 and TRBJ1-2, with 7 bases matching TRBD1. V was pared by 4 bases and J by 5 bases, with 11 bases of the junction left unmatched. This CDR3 region has 15 residues. CDR1 is SGDLS, CDR2 YYNGEE, per germline. This chain's CDR3 is CASSTPGTEHYGYTF. The CDR3 DNA sequence: TGTGCCAGCAGCACCCCCGGGACAGAACATTATGGCTACACCTTC.

The chain joins TRBV6-5 to TRBJ1-2; D unclear. The CDR3 sequence is 12 residues long. V was cut by 6 bases and J by 4 bases, with 9 bases left in between. Looked up from germline, CDR1 is MNHEY and CDR2 is SVGAGI. The CDR3 region has the DNA TGTGCCAGCAGCCCCCGGGGCTATGGCTACACCTTC. This codes for CASSPRGYGYTF.

This clone was seen only once. This chain joins TRBV11-2 and TRBJ2-4; D possibly corresponds to TRBD1 (7 bases). This CDR3 spans 18 amino acids. Per germline, CDR1 SGHAT and CDR2 FQNNGV. With 3 bases removed from V and 1 base from J, the gap between germline ends came to 19 bases. The CDR3 protein is CASSFHRGLGAAKNIQYF. The CDR3 nucleotides read TGTGCCAGCAGCTTCCACAGGGGACTCGGGGCGGCCAAAAACATTCAGTACTTC.

The chain joins TRBV28 to TRBJ1-2; 7 nucleotides align to TRBD1. The junction had 4 bases not matched to a gene; V was cut back by 3 bases and J by 0 bases. CDR1 is MDHEN, CDR2 SYDVKM, per germline. CDR3 length: 15 amino acids. The CDR3 spells CASSFRTGANYGYTF. CDR3 DNA: TGTGCCAGCAGTTTTCGGACAGGAGCTAACTATGGCTACACCTTC.

This sequence joins TRBV11-2 and TRBJ1-1; D possibly corresponds to TRBD1 (6 bases). CDR1 SGHAT and CDR2 FQNNGV come from the germline V gene. The CDR3 runs to 17 residues. V lost 3 bases and J lost 5, with 22 bases in between. Here the CDR3 reads CASSLFPRTVLGTEAFF. In DNA form, the CDR3 reads TGTGCCAGCAGCTTGTTTCCCAGGACAGTCCTGGGAACTGAAGCTTTCTTT. Based on the CDR3 plus reference TRBV11-2 and TRBJ1-1, the full variable domain is EAGVAQSPRYKIIEKRQSVAFWCNPISGHATLYWYQQILGQGPKLLIQFQNNGVVDDSQLPKDRFSAERLKGVDSTLKIQPAKLEDSAVYLCASSLFPRTVLGTEAFFGQGTRLTVV.

The chain carries TRBV5-1 and TRBJ1-1; 8 nucleotides line up with TRBD1. Germline CDR1 reads SGHRS; CDR2 reads YFSETQ. This CDR3 region has 16 residues. V trimming: 4 bases; J trimming: 4 bases; junction bases outside the gene matches: 12. CDR3: CASSGTGTGLITEAFF. The CDR3, as DNA: TGCGCCAGCAGCGGCACCGGGACAGGCTTAATCACTGAAGCTTTCTTT.

This CDR3 reads CASSPRGWELFF. CDR3 bases: TGTGCCAGCAGCCCCCGCGGGTGGGAGCTGTTTTTT. The rearrangement joins TRBV7-2 to TRBJ2-2; TRBD2 might be the D (5 bases). Germline CDR1 and CDR2: SGHTA and FQGNSA. V shed 5 bases and J shed 9 bases, with 10 bases lying between them. CDR3 length: 12 amino acids.

The chain has TRBV7-2 and TRBJ2-3; 11 bases agree with TRBD2. The ends lost 4 bases at V and 4 bases at J; junction bases unmatched: 10. Germline CDR1 SGHTA, CDR2 FQGNSA. The CDR3 extends over 17 amino acids. This chain's CDR3 is CASSSGLAAQGADTQYF. In DNA, the CDR3 is TGTGCCAGCAGCTCGGGACTAGCGGCCCAAGGGGCAGATACGCAGTATTTT.

V is TRBV28 and J is TRBJ1-6; 7 bases are a match to TRBD1. The CDR3 has 15 residues. Germline trimming cut 2 bases from V and 10 bases from J; bases unmatched to any gene: 8. Germline CDR1 reads MDHEN; CDR2 reads SYDVKM. CDR3: CASSLPQGEGSPLHF. Here the CDR3 DNA reads TGTGCCAGCAGTTTACCCCAGGGGGAAGGATCACCCCTCCACTTT.

The chain combines TRBV9 with TRBJ1-2, with 7 nucleotides matching TRBD1. Germline CDR1 and CDR2: SGDLS and YYNGEE. The CDR3 is made up of 14 amino acids. Unmatched junction bases numbered 6, after V lost 3 bases and J lost 4 bases. The CDR3 region has the DNA TGTGCCAGCAGCGCGGGACAGTCGGGCTATGGCTACACCTTC. It yields the protein CASSAGQSGYGYTF.

This clone has more than one count but fewer than ten. The V gene is TRBV28, the J gene TRBJ2-1; 8 nucleotides match TRBD2. Per the germline V gene, CDR1 is MDHEN and CDR2 is SYDVKM. Trimming removed 3 bases from V and 13 bases from J; junction bases left unmatched: 5. This CDR3 has 12 amino acids. The CDR3: CASSFTAGGQFF. CDR3 DNA sequence: TGTGCCAGCAGTTTTACCGCGGGGGGTCAGTTCTTC.

The gene calls are TRBV5-1 and TRBJ2-7, with 10 bases that match TRBD1. The ends lost 7 bases at V and 4 bases at J; junction bases unmatched: 8. Germline CDR1 and CDR2: SGHRS and YFSETQ. CDR3 length: 14 amino acids. CDR3 nucleotide sequence: TGCGCCAGCGGGCCGACAGGGGGCCTATACGAGCAGTACTTC. Translated: CASGPTGGLYEQYF.

The chain links TRBV2 to TRBJ2-5, with 7 nucleotides matching TRBD2. In germline, CDR1 is SNHLY, CDR2 FYNNEI. This CDR3 is built from 14 residues. The V and J ends lost 8 bases and 4 bases, in that order; junction bases with no gene match: 10. In DNA form, the CDR3 reads TGTGCCAGCCATGGCCCGGGGGGTAGAGAGACCCAGTACTTC. Amino acids: CASHGPGGRETQYF.

The sample holds one count of this clone. J is TRBJ1-2 and V is TRBV14; 10 nucleotides line up with TRBD1. The CDR3 spans 14 residues. Germline loops: CDR1 SGHDN, CDR2 FVKESK. The trim removed 4 bases at V and 8 bases at J, leaving 7 bases unmatched. DNA of the CDR3: TGTGCCAGCAGCCGGGACAGGGGTGGATTAGGCTACACCTTC. It is translated as CASSRDRGGLGYTF.

The chain carries TRBV6-2 or TRBV6-3 and TRBJ1-2; TRBD1 matches at 8 bases. V shed 4 bases, J shed 4 bases, and the junction held 8 bases outside the gene matches. The V gene's germline CDR1 is MNHEY and CDR2 SVGEGT. The CDR3 is 15 residues long. Here the CDR3 reads CASSSPDRALYGYTF. DNA for the CDR3: TGTGCCAGCAGTTCCCCGGACAGGGCACTCTATGGCTACACCTTC.

The J gene is TRBJ1-4, the V gene TRBV5-6; D unresolved. Germline V gene lookup returns CDR1 SGHDT and CDR2 YYEEEE. Trimming left V 1 base short and J 0 bases short, with 10 bases between. This CDR3 spans 16 amino acids. CDR3 sequence reads: CASSLMAAATNEKLFF. The CDR3 DNA is TGTGCCAGCAGCTTGATGGCGGCAGCAACTAATGAAAAACTGTTTTTT.